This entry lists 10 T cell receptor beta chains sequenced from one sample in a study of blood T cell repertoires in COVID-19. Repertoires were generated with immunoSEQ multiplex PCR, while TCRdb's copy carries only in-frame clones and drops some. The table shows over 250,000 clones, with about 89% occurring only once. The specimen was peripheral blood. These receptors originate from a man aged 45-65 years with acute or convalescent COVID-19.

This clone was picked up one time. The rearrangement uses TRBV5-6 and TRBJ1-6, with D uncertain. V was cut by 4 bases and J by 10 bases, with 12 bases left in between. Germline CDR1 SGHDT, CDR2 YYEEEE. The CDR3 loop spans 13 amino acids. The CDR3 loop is CASSPRPGSPLHF. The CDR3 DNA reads TGTGCCAGCAGCCCCCGCCCGGGATCACCCCTCCACTTT.

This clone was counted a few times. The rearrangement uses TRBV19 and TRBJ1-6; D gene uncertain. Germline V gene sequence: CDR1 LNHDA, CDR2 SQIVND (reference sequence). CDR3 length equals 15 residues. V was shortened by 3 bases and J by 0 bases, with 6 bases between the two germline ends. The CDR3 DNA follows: TGTGCCAGTAGTATTAGAGGCTCCTATAATTCACCCCTCCACTTT. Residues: CASSIRGSYNSPLHF.

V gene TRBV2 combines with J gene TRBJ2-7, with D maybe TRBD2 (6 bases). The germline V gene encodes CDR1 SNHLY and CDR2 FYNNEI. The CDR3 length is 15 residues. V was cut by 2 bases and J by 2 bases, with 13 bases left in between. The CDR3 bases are TGTGCCAGCAGTGAACCCGCGGGGACGGCCTACGAGCAGTACTTC. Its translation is CASSEPAGTAYEQYF.

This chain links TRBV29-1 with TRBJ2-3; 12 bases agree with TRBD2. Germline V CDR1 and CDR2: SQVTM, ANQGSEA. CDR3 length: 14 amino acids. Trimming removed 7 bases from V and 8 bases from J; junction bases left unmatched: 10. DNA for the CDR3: TGCAGCGCGGGGCCGACTAGCGGGGGTGGTACGCAGTATTTT. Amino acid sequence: CSAGPTSGGGTQYF.

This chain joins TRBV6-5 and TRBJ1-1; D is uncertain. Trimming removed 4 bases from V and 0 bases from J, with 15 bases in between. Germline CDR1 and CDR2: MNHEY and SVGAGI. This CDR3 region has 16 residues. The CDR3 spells CASSSTLRSMNTEAFF. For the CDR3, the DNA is TGTGCCAGCAGTTCGACCTTAAGGAGTATGAACACTGAAGCTTTCTTT.

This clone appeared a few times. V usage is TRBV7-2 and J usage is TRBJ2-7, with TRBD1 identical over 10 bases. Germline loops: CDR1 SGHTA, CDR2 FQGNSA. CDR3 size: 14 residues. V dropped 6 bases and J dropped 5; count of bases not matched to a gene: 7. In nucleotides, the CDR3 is TGTGCCAGCAGAAGGGACAGGGGAGCCCACGAGCAGTACTTC. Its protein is CASRRDRGAHEQYF.

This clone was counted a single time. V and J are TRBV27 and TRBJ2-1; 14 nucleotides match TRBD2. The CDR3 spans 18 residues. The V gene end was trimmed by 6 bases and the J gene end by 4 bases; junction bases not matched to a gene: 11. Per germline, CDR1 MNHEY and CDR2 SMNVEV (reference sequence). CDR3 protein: CASRARTSGGPNYNEQFF. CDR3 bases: TGTGCCAGCAGGGCCAGGACTAGCGGGGGGCCGAATTACAATGAGCAGTTCTTC.

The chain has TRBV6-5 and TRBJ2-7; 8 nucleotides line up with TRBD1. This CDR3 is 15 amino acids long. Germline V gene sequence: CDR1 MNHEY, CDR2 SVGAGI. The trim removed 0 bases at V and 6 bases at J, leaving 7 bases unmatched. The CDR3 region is CASSYSGQGFAEQYF. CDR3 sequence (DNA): TGTGCCAGCAGTTACTCCGGACAGGGTTTCGCCGAGCAGTACTTC.

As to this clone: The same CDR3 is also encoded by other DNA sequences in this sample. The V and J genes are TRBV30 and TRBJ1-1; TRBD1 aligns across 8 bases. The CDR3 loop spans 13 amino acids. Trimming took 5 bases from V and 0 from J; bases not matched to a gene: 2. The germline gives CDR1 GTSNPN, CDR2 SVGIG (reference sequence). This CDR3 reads CAWGTGMNTEAFF. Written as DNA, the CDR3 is TGTGCCTGGGGGACAGGCATGAACACTGAAGCTTTCTTT.

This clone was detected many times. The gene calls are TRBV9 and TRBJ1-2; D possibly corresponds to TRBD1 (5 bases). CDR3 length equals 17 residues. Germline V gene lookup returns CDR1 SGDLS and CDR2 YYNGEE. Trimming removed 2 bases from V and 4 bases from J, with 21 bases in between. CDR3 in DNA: TGTGCCAGCAGCGTTGTGGGGACGTGGAGGGCTAGCTATGGCTACACCTTC. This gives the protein CASSVVGTWRASYGYTF.